Presented here are 29 T cell receptor beta chains from one specimen sequenced in a study of T-cell reconstitution after alpha-beta-depleted transplantation in children. Preparing the TCRbeta library involved the use of unique molecular identifiers. TCRdb reprocessed the PCR reads via MiXCR and lists one record per CDR3 protein. The sample carries hundreds of thousands of distinct CDR3 sequences, 15% to 20% recorded once. Sequences were derived from PBMCs from the stem cell graft donor, sampled from the stem cell graft. These receptors were taken from a human donor who donated a stem cell graft to a child with acute myeloid leukemia.

This clonotype has more than one count but fewer than ten. The chain combines TRBV7-9 with TRBJ1-2; D is undetermined. CDR3 length: 13 amino acids. The germline V gene has CDR1 SEHNR and CDR2 FQNEAQ (reference sequence). The germline V and J ends were trimmed by 3 bases and 8 bases, with 13 bases remaining between them. The CDR3 loop is CASSLGFSSGYTF. The CDR3 nucleotides read TGTGCCAGCAGCTTGGGATTTTCTTCCGGCTACACCTTC.

The chain joins TRBV6-6 to TRBJ1-5; 9 bases map to TRBD1. Germline CDR1 and CDR2: MNHNY and SVGAGI (reference sequence). V lost 7 bases, J lost 9 bases, and 4 bases stayed unmatched. The CDR3 totals 12 residues. The CDR3 is CASKTGGLPQHF. CDR3 in DNA: TGTGCCAGCAAGACAGGGGGGCTGCCCCAGCATTTT.

This clonotype has ten or more counts. The chain joins TRBV29-1 to TRBJ2-3; D gene ambiguous. The CDR3 consists of 14 residues. The V end lost 6 bases, the J end lost 3 bases, and 16 bases lay between the germline ends. Germline loops: CDR1 SQVTM, CDR2 ANQGSEA. CDR3 nucleotides: TGCAGCGTATCTTCCGCCGCTTGGACAGATACGCAGTATTTT. Its translation is CSVSSAAWTDTQYF.

Many counts were recorded for this clonotype. The J gene is TRBJ2-3, the V gene TRBV20-1, with a weak D call TRBD2 (5 bases). CDR3 length: 14 residues. The germline CDR1 and CDR2 sequences are DFQATT and SNEGSKA (reference sequence). V was cut by 1 base and J by 10 bases, with 18 bases left in between. The CDR3 reads CSARARSQTGAQYF. In nucleotides, the CDR3 is TGCAGTGCTAGAGCCCGATCTCAGACCGGGGCGCAGTATTTT.

The chain uses TRBV10-1 and TRBJ2-1, with 7 positions matching TRBD1. Trimming at V came to 4 bases and at J to 5 bases, leaving 5 bases not matched to a gene. This CDR3 spans 14 amino acids. Germline V lookup: CDR1 WNHNN, CDR2 SYGVQD (reference sequence). CDR3 DNA sequence: TGCGCCAGCAGTGGAGACAGGGTAGACAATGAGCAGTTCTTC. Protein product: CASSGDRVDNEQFF.

The V gene is TRBV28, the J gene TRBJ1-2, with 7 bases fitting TRBD1. The ends lost 7 bases at V and 2 bases at J; junction bases unmatched: 7. The CDR3 runs 14 residues. Germline CDR1 is MDHEN and CDR2 is SYDVKM. CDR3 sequence reads: CASTQGDTNYGYTF. CDR3 DNA: TGTGCCAGCACCCAGGGGGATACCAACTATGGCTACACCTTC.

In this sample, this clonotype turned up many times. The chain is built from TRBV10-3 and TRBJ2-7; 11 bases are a match to TRBD2. Losses at the gene ends were 4 bases for V and 0 bases for J; bases not matched to a gene: 5. CDR3 size: 16 residues. The germline V gene encodes CDR1 ENHRY and CDR2 SYGVKD. CDR3 loop: CAISGGTSGISYEQYF. The DNA for the CDR3 is TGTGCCATCAGTGGAGGGACTAGCGGCATCTCCTACGAGCAGTACTTC.

This clonotype appeared a single time. Possible read error: a much larger clone is one base away. The V call is TRBV6-1, the J call TRBJ2-1; 8 bases line up with TRBD2. The germline V gene has CDR1 MNHNS and CDR2 SASEGT. The CDR3 spans 14 residues. This CDR3 reads CASTRTSSHNEQFF. The CDR3 region has the DNA TGTGCCAGCACTCGGACTAGCTCCCACAATGAGCAGTTCTTC.

The chain joins TRBV21-1 to TRBJ2-7; the listed D gene, TRBD1, was not tested against the DNA. TRBV21-1 is flagged as a pseudogene. The CDR3 is 13 residues long. The CDR3 DNA is TGTGCCAGCCCCAGGGGCCGGGGGTACGAGCAGTACTTC. It encodes CASPRGRGYEQYF.

This clonotype occurred many times. The gene calls are TRBV20-1 and TRBJ1-1; D gene unclear. Trimming pared 1 base from V and 0 bases from J, leaving 6 bases between. Germline V lookup: CDR1 DFQATT, CDR2 SNEGSKA (reference sequence). The CDR3 loop spans 13 amino acids. The CDR3 region has the DNA TGCAGTGCTAGAGTACCAGTGAACACTGAAGCTTTCTTT. This codes for CSARVPVNTEAFF.

The genes are TRBV5-3 and TRBJ1-2; unclear D gene. TRBV5-3 is labeled an ORF, and its function is uncertain. This CDR3 has 14 residues. The ends were cut back, 8 bases at V and 4 bases at J, with 18 bases in the middle. CDR3 sequence (DNA): TGTGCCAGCAGCCCCAGGCACGTCTCCTATGGCTACACCTTC. This codes for CASSPRHVSYGYTF.

This clonotype was counted many times. The chain joins TRBV7-9 to TRBJ2-1; TRBD2 matches at 8 bases. The CDR3 runs to 17 residues. Germline CDR1 SEHNR, CDR2 FQNEAQ (reference sequence). The trim removed 5 bases at V and 6 bases at J, leaving 15 bases unmatched. CDR3 DNA: TGTGCCAGCAGCCTCCTCGTGGTACTAGCGGCCCCCAATGAGCAGTTCTTC. Translation gives CASSLLVVLAAPNEQFF.

This clonotype came up many times. The chain combines TRBV20-1 with TRBJ1-2, with a possible D match to TRBD1 (5 bases). The V gene's germline CDR1 is DFQATT and CDR2 SNEGSKA (reference sequence). This CDR3 has 16 residues. Trimming removed 5 bases at V and 1 base at J, with 20 bases between. The CDR3 sequence: CSAPPEGPIFNYGYTF. CDR3 nucleotides: TGCAGTGCTCCTCCGGAGGGACCCATATTTAACTATGGCTACACCTTC.

At least ten counts were recorded for this clonotype. The chain recombines TRBV20-1 with TRBJ2-1, with a weak D call TRBD1 (6 bases). This CDR3 has 15 amino acids. Germline values: CDR1 DFQATT, CDR2 SNEGSKA (reference sequence). Trimming stripped 1 base from V and 0 bases from J, with 10 bases between. CDR3 sequence: CSARAAGDSYNEQFF. CDR3 DNA sequence: TGCAGTGCTAGAGCGGCAGGGGACTCCTACAATGAGCAGTTCTTC.

This clonotype was counted only a few times. J is TRBJ2-5 and V is TRBV7-6; 9 bases line up with TRBD1. Trimming at V came to 4 bases and at J to 4 bases, leaving 7 bases not matched to a gene. The CDR3 spans 15 residues. Per germline, CDR1 SGHVS and CDR2 FNYEAQ. CDR3 amino acids: CASSSDPGQGETQYF. The CDR3 DNA is TGTGCCAGCAGCTCGGATCCGGGACAGGGAGAGACCCAGTACTTC.

This clonotype occurred many times. The chain couples TRBV25-1 to TRBJ1-6; 7 bases are a match to TRBD1. Looked up from germline, CDR1 is MGHDK and CDR2 is SYGVNS. This CDR3 has 14 amino acids. This chain's CDR3 is CASAGTDYNSPLHF. The CDR3 region has the DNA TGTGCGTCGGCCGGGACAGATTATAATTCACCCCTCCACTTT.

This clonotype was seen repeatedly, ten times or more. The genes are TRBV20-1 and TRBJ1-2, with 7 nucleotides matching TRBD1. Germline CDR1 is DFQATT and CDR2 is SNEGSKA (reference sequence). V was pared by 4 bases and J by 4 bases, with 9 bases of the junction left unmatched. The CDR3 covers 14 residues. The CDR3 DNA reads TGCAGTGCTACGGCCAGAGACAGGGTCTATGGCTACACCTTC. Protein sequence: CSATARDRVYGYTF.

In this sample, this clonotype turned up many times. The J gene is TRBJ1-1, the V gene TRBV20-1, with a possible D match to TRBD1 (5 bases). V gave up 0 bases and J gave up 5 bases, with 10 bases separating them. Germline CDR1 reads DFQATT; CDR2 reads SNEGSKA (reference sequence). This CDR3 contains 13 residues. The CDR3 DNA reads TGCAGTGCTAGAGATAAGGGGTTTACTGAAGCTTTCTTT. Translated, it gives CSARDKGFTEAFF.

About this clonotype: This sequence may be a read error, since a much larger clone differs from it by one base. This chain connects TRBV7-2 to TRBJ2-5; tentatively, D is TRBD2 (5 bases). The CDR3 totals 13 residues. CDR1 SGHTA and CDR2 FQGNSA come from the germline V gene. The germline V and J ends were trimmed by 2 bases and 13 bases, with 17 bases remaining between them. DNA of the CDR3: TGTGCCAGCAGCTTAATGCCGGGAAGGCCCCGGTACTTC. Residues: CASSLMPGRPRYF.

The J gene is TRBJ2-5, the V gene TRBV7-9, with D maybe TRBD2 (5 bases). This CDR3 is built from 16 residues. Germline-derived CDR1 and CDR2 are SEHNR and FQNEAQ (reference sequence). Between the trimmed V and J ends, which lost 5 bases and 4 bases, there was a span of 20 bases. CDR3 DNA sequence: TGTGCCAGCAGCACTACTCAGGCGGTCACTAGAGAGACCCAGTACTTC. This encodes CASSTTQAVTRETQYF.

This clonotype was seen repeatedly, ten times or more. The chain uses TRBV20-1 and TRBJ2-7; weak D call: TRBD1 (6 bases). The germline CDR1 and CDR2 sequences are DFQATT and SNEGSKA (reference sequence). The CDR3 has 15 amino acids. V was clipped by 0 bases and J by 3 bases, with 15 bases between them. CDR3: CSAREPRTALYEQYF. The CDR3 DNA reads as TGCAGTGCTAGAGAGCCTCGGACAGCGCTCTACGAGCAGTACTTC.

The rearrangement uses TRBV12-3 or TRBV12-4 and TRBJ1-3; 7 bases line up with TRBD1. J lost 2 bases, V lost 5 bases, and 3 bases had no gene match. This CDR3 comprises 14 residues. CDR3 amino acids: CASSQGGTGNTIYF. The CDR3 coding sequence is TGTGCCAGCAGTCAGGGGGGAACTGGAAACACCATATATTTT.

This clonotype has just a few counts. The chain links TRBV7-2 to TRBJ1-6; 8 nucleotides agree with TRBD1. CDR3 size: 14 residues. Germline V gene data show CDR1 as SGHTA and CDR2 as FQGNSA. The ends lost 6 bases at V and 9 bases at J; junction bases unmatched: 7. The CDR3, as DNA: TGTGCCAGCAGATTGGACAGGGATGGTTCACCCCTCCACTTT. Translated, it gives CASRLDRDGSPLHF.

This clonotype was counted many times. The chain has TRBV25-1 and TRBJ2-7; the match to TRBD1 covers 7 bases. The CDR3 has 17 residues. Germline V gene data show CDR1 as MGHDK and CDR2 as SYGVNS. In nucleotides, the CDR3 is TGTGGAGGGTGGGGAAACTCCGGGGACAGTAGGGGCTACGAGCAGTACTTC. This translates into CGGWGNSGDSRGYEQYF.

This clonotype showed up many times. The gene calls are TRBV5-1 and TRBJ2-1, with D tentatively TRBD1 (6 bases). The CDR3 contains 14 residues. Germline V CDR1 and CDR2: SGHRS, YFSETQ. Trimming cost V 4 bases and J 8 bases, with 16 bases left between them. This chain's CDR3 is CASSPVYRAYEQFF. The CDR3 DNA reads TGCGCCAGCAGCCCAGTATACAGGGCATATGAGCAGTTCTTC.

This clonotype was recorded at least ten times. The rearrangement links TRBV12-3 or TRBV12-4 to TRBJ2-7; possibly TRBD2 for D (6 bases). V was shortened by 5 bases and J by 2 bases, with 22 bases between the two germline ends. The CDR3 consists of 17 residues. For the CDR3, the DNA is TGTGCCAGCAGTAAGGGGTCGGACTACCCTTTTACCTACGAGCAGTACGTC. It is translated as CASSKGSDYPFTYEQYV.

In this sample, this clonotype turned up many times. CDR3 region: CASSLESGTNRRDGYTF. In DNA form, the CDR3 reads TGTGCCAGCAGCTTAGAGTCCGGGACAAACCGGCGAGATGGCTACACCTTC. The V and J genes are TRBV11-2 and TRBJ1-2, with D possibly TRBD1 on 6 matching bases. The germline gives CDR1 SGHAT, CDR2 FQNNGV. The CDR3 runs to 17 residues. V lost 0 bases and J lost 6, with 20 bases in between.

The genes are TRBV6-6 and TRBJ1-1, with 7 bases identical to TRBD1. Trimming took 8 bases from V and 7 from J; bases not matched to a gene: 1. CDR1 is MNHNY and CDR2 is SVGAGI in the germline V gene (reference sequence). CDR3 length: 10 residues. CDR3 amino acids: CASGDSEAFF. The DNA for the CDR3 is TGTGCCAGCGGGGACAGTGAAGCTTTCTTT.

This clonotype was picked up a small number of times. This rearrangement joins TRBV7-9 to TRBJ2-1, with D possibly TRBD1 on 5 matching bases. There are 15 residues in the CDR3. Germline CDR1 is SEHNR and CDR2 is FQNEAQ (reference sequence). Trimming pared 4 bases from V and 6 bases from J, leaving 16 bases between. The CDR3 sequence: CASSSPGAGRNEQFF. DNA of the CDR3: TGTGCCAGCAGCTCTCCCGGCGCAGGGCGCAATGAGCAGTTCTTC.